Given below is one T cell receptor (beta chain) in context. The antigen is not known. These data originate in a study of cytomegalovirus exposure and HLA in healthy donors. Findings and caveats of the study: That first-cohort TCR clusters tended to co-occur in the roughly 110 validation repertoires was found in a later analysis.

Using immunoSEQ multiplex PCR, the repertoire was profiled, and TCRdb retains in-frame clones only, with some absent. Altogether approximately 170,000 clones are present, approximately 81% being singletons, with the ten largest covering roughly a tenth. Sequencing was performed on PBMCs. The receptor was derived from a man aged 30-40 years in good health and CMV-seropositive.

The CDR3 DNA is TGCGCCAGCAGCCAAGGGGACAGGGGGTCTGGGGCCAACGTCCTGACTTTC. This translates into CASSQGDRGSGANVLTF. The chain has TRBV4-3 and TRBJ2-6; 11 bases agree with TRBD1. The CDR3 has 17 amino acids. The J segment lost 1 base and the V segment lost 1 base, leaving 0 bases of the junction unmatched. Per the germline V gene, CDR1 is LGHNA and CDR2 is YSLEER.